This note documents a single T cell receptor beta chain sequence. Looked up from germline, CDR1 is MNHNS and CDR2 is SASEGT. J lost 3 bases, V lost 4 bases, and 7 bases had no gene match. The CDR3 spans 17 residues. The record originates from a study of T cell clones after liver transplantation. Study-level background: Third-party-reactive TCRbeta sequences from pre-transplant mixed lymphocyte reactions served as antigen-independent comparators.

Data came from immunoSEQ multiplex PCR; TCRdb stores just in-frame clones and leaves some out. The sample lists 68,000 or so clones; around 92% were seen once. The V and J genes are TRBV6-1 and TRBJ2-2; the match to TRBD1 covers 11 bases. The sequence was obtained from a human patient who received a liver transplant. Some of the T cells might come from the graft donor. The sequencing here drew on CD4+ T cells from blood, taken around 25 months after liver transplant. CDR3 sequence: CASSAGTGGWDTGELFF. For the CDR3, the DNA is TGTGCCAGCAGTGCTGGGACAGGGGGATGGGACACCGGGGAGCTGTTTTTT.